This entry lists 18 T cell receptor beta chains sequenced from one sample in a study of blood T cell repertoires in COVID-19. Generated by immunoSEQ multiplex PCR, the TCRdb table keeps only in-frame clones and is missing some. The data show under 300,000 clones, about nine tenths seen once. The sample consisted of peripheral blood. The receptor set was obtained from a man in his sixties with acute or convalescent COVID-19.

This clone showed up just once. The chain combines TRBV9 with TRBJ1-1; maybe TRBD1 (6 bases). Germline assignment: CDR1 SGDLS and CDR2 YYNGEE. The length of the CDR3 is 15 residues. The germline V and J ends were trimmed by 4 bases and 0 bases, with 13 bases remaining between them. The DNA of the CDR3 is TGTGCCAGCAGCCCATTGACAGGCCTGAACACTGAAGCTTTCTTT. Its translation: CASSPLTGLNTEAFF. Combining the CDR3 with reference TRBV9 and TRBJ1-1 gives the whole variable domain DSGVTQTPKHLITATGQRVTLRCSPRSGDLSVYWYQQSLDQGLQFLIQYYNGEERAKGNILERFSAQQFPDLHSELNLSSLELGDSALYFCASSPLTGLNTEAFFGQGTRLTVV.

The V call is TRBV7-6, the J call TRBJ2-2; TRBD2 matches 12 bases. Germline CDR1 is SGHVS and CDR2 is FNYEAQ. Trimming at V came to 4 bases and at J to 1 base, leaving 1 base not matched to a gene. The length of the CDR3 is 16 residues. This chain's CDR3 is CASSSGLAGNTGELFF. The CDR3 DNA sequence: TGTGCCAGCAGCTCGGGACTAGCGGGGAACACCGGGGAGCTGTTTTTT.

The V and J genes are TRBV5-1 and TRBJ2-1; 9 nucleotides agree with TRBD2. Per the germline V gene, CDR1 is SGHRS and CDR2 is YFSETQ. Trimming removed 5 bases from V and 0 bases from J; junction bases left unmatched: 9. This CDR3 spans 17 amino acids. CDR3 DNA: TGCGCCAGCAGACCGGCGGGAGGGAGGAGCTCCTACAATGAGCAGTTCTTC. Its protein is CASRPAGGRSSYNEQFF.

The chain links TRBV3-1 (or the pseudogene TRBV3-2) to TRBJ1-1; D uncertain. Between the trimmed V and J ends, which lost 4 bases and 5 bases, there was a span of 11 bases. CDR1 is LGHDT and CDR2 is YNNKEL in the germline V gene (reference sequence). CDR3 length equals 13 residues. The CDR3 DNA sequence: TGTGCCAGCAGCCGAGAAAAGAGGACTGAAGCTTTCTTT. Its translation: CASSREKRTEAFF.

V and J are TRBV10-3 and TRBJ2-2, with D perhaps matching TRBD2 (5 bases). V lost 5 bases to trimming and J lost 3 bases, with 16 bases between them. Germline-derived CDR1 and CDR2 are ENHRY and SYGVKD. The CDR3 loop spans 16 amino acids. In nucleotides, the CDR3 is TGTGCCATCAGTTCCCGTGAGGGCACGGACACCGGGGAGCTGTTTTTT. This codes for CAISSREGTDTGELFF.

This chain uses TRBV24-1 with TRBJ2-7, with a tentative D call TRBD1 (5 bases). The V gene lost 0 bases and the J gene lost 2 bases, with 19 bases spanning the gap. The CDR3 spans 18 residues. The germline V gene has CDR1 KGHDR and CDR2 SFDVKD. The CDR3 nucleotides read TGTGCCACCAGTGATTTGGGACCCAACAGGAGAAAAGCCTACGAGCAGTACTTC. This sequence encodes CATSDLGPNRRKAYEQYF.

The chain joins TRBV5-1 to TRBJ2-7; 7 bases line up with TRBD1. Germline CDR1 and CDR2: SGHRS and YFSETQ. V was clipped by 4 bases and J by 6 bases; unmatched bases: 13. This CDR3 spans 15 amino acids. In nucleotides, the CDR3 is TGCGCCAGCAGCCCCACCCTGGACAGGTTTCGCGAGCAGTACTTC. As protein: CASSPTLDRFREQYF.

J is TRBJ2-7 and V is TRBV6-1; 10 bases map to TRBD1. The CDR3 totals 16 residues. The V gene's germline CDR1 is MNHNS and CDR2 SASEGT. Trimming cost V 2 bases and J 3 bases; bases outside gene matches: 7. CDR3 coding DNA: TGTGCCAGCAGTGAAATTGAGACAGGGGGCTTCTACGAGCAGTACTTC. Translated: CASSEIETGGFYEQYF.

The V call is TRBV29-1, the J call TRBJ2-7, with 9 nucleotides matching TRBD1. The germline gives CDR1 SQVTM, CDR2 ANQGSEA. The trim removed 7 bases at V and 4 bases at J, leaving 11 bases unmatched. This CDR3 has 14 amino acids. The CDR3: CSAVIGTGRYEQYF. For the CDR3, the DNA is TGCAGCGCTGTTATCGGGACAGGGCGTTACGAGCAGTACTTC.

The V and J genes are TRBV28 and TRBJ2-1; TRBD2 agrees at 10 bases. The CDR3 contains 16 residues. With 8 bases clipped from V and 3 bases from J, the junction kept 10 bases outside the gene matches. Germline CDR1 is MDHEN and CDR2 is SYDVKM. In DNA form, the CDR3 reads TGTGCCAGCGCCAAGGGGCTAGCGGGAGACTACAATGAGCAGTTCTTC. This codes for CASAKGLAGDYNEQFF.

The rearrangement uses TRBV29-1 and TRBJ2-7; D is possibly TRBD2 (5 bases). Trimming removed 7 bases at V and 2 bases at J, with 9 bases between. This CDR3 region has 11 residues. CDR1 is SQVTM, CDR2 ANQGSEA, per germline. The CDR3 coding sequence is TGCAGCGCAGGAGGACCCTACGAGCAGTACTTC. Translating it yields CSAGGPYEQYF.

The CDR3 nucleotides are TGTGCCAGCAGTTCTCCACAGGGCCGGTATAATTCACCCCTCCACTTT. Encoded protein: CASSSPQGRYNSPLHF. V gene TRBV28 combines with J gene TRBJ1-6; D is possibly TRBD1 (6 bases). Germline lookup yields CDR1 MDHEN and CDR2 SYDVKM. The CDR3 is made up of 16 amino acids. The germline V and J ends were trimmed by 4 bases and 4 bases, with 14 bases remaining between them.

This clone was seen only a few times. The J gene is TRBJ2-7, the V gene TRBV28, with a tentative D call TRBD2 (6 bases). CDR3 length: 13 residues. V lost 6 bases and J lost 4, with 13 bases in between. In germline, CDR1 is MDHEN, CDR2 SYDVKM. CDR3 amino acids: CASRTGVGYEQYF. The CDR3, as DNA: TGTGCCAGCAGGACGGGAGTAGGGTACGAGCAGTACTTC.

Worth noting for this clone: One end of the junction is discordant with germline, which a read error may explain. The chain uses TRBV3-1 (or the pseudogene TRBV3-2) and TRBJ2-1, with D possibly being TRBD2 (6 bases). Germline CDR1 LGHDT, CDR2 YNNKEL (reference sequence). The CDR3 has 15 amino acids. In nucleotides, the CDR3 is TGTGCCAGCACCCAAAGTCTTGGAGGGCACAATGAGCAGTTCTTC. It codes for CASTQSLGGHNEQFF.

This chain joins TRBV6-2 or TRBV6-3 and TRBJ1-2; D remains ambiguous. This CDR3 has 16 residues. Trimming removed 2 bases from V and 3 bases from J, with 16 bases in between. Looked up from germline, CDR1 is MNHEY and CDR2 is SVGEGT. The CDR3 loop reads CASSYHSYRSDYGYTF. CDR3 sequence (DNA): TGTGCCAGCAGTTACCATTCATATCGGTCGGACTATGGCTACACCTTC.

The DNA of the CDR3 is TGTGCCAGCAGGCGGGGACTAGCGGGTGTCACCGGGGAGCTGTTTTTT. Translating gives CASRRGLAGVTGELFF. The V gene is TRBV28, the J gene TRBJ2-2; 12 bases are a match to TRBD2. V lost 6 bases, J lost 4 bases, and 6 bases stayed unmatched. Germline V gives CDR1 MDHEN, CDR2 SYDVKM. There are 16 residues in the CDR3. Supplemented by reference TRBV28 and TRBJ2-2, the full variable domain reads DVKVTQSSRYLVKRTGEKVFLECVQDMDHENMFWYRQDPGLGLRLIYFSYDVKMKEKGDIPEGYSVSREKKERFSLILESASTNQTSMYLCASRRGLAGVTGELFFGEGSRLTVL.

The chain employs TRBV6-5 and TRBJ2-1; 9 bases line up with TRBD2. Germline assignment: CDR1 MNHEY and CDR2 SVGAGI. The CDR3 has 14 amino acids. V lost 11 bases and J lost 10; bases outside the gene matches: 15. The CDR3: CAGKARAGGGEQFF. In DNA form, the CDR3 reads TGTGCCGGCAAGGCCCGAGCGGGAGGAGGGGAGCAGTTCTTC.

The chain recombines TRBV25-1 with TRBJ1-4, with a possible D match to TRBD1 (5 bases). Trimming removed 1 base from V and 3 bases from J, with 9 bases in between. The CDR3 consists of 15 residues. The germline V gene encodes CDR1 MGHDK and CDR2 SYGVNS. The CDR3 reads CASSEWAGSNEKLFF. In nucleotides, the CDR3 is TGTGCCAGCAGTGAATGGGCAGGGTCTAATGAAAAACTGTTTTTT. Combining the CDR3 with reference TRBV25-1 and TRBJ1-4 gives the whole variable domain EADIYQTPRYLVIGTGKKITLECSQTMGHDKMYWYQQDPGMELHLIHYSYGVNSTEKGDLSSESTVSRIRTEHFPLTLESARPSHTSQYLCASSEWAGSNEKLFFGSGTQLSVL.